A few counts support the clone carrying this T cell receptor beta chain. CDR1 and CDR2 (germline): LNHDA, SQIVND (reference sequence). V was clipped by 6 bases and J by 5 bases; unmatched bases: 6. The CDR3 totals 14 residues. The data are from a study of blood T cell repertoires in COVID-19. Here immunoSEQ multiplex PCR was the method, and the copy in TCRdb shows in-frame clones only, minus some. Here the sample spans a few hundred thousand clones, around 85% being singletons. The chain uses TRBV19 and TRBJ1-4; 7 bases agree with TRBD1. The clonotype was recovered from a human donor with COVID-19, enrolled during active disease. The donor label of this sample is uncertain. Sequenced: peripheral blood. CDR3: CASRAGQKNEKLFF. The CDR3 DNA reads TGTGCCAGTAGGGCGGGACAGAAAAATGAAAAACTGTTTTTT.